The rows below give T cell receptor beta chains drawn from one sample of a study of OX40 agonist ivuxolimab in advanced cancers. This table comes from immunoSEQ multiplex PCR, and its TCRdb copy is limited to in-frame clones, with some not included. The table has tens of thousands of clones, 80% to 85% seen once. The source was CD4+ or CD8+ T cells sorted from blood, collected in a trial of the OX40 agonist ivuxolimab. These receptors were obtained from an adult with an advanced solid tumor such as melanoma, head and neck, liver or kidney cancer. Each CDR3 is given with its conserved first and last residue. The D gene is left open where the match is weak. Size is stated for part of the rows, as once, few or many counts, or as a class when the clone is expanded.

D	length	J	V	size	CDR3	DNA
TRBD1	14	TRBJ2-3	TRBV7-9	.	CASSLDRGTDTQYF	TGTGCCAGCAGCTTAGACAGGGGTACAGATACGCAGTATTTT
TRBD1	13	TRBJ1-1	TRBV19	.	CASSETGDTEAFF	TGTGCCAGTAGCGAGACAGGGGACACTGAAGCTTTCTTT
TRBD1	15	TRBJ2-7	TRBV4-1	.	CASSQVTGGNYEQYF	TGCGCCAGCAGCCAAGTAACAGGGGGCAATTACGAGCAGTACTTC
.	12	TRBJ1-1	TRBV9	.	CASSVGRGETFF	TGTGCCAGCAGCGTAGGAAGGGGGGAAACTTTCTTT
.	15	TRBJ2-2	TRBV9	.	CASSVDQGNTGELFF	TGTGCCAGCAGCGTAGATCAGGGGAACACCGGGGAGCTGTTTTTT
.	14	TRBJ1-1	TRBV13	.	CASSLRGLNTEAFF	TGTGCCAGCAGCTTAAGGGGACTTAACACTGAAGCTTTCTTT
TRBD2	16	TRBJ2-7	TRBV5-4	once	CASSLAGTGPAREQYF	TGTGCCAGCAGCTTAGCGGGGACCGGACCGGCTAGGGAGCAGTACTTC
.	13	TRBJ2-1	TRBV5-4	.	CASSLNPGEEQFF	TGTGCCAGCAGCTTGAACCCAGGAGAGGAGCAGTTCTTC
.	13	TRBJ2-1	TRBV5-4	.	CASSQEGWDEQFF	TGCGCCAGCAGCCAAGAAGGGTGGGATGAGCAGTTCTTC
TRBD2	18	TRBJ2-1	TRBV7-6	once	CASSPGLAGGPKNNEQFF	TGTGCCAGCAGCCCGGGACTAGCGGGGGGGCCGAAAAACAATGAGCAGTTCTTC
.	16	TRBJ1-1	TRBV7-2	.	CASSFQGGVFGTEAFF	TGTGCCAGCAGCTTCCAGGGAGGGGTTTTCGGGACTGAAGCTTTCTTT
.	11	TRBJ2-7	TRBV2	.	CASSDPYEQYF	TGTGCCAGCAGTGACCCTTACGAGCAGTACTTC
.	14	TRBJ2-3	TRBV27	.	CASSSPYWGDTQYF	TGTGCCAGCAGTTCGCCCTATTGGGGAGATACGCAGTATTTT
.	15	TRBJ2-1	TRBV27	.	CASSSTTSSYNEQFF	TGTGCCAGCAGTTCCACTACCAGCTCCTACAATGAGCAGTTCTTC
.	17	TRBJ1-2	TRBV5-5	.	CASSLAGWPEGRDGYTF	TGTGCCAGCAGCTTGGCAGGGTGGCCCGAGGGTCGGGATGGCTACACCTTC
TRBD1	15	TRBJ2-1	TRBV9	.	CASSVVGTGSNEQFF	TGTGCCAGCAGCGTAGTCGGGACAGGGTCCAATGAGCAGTTCTTC
TRBD1	15	TRBJ2-5	TRBV6-6	once	CASNPGTGKEETQYF	TGTGCCAGCAACCCCGGGACAGGGAAAGAAGAGACCCAGTACTTC
.	14	TRBJ2-2	TRBV6-5	.	CASSYLQGAGELFF	TGTGCCAGCAGTTACCTTCAGGGTGCCGGGGAGCTGTTTTTT
TRBD2	16	TRBJ2-4	TRBV6-6	few	CASRSTSGVTKNIQYF	TGTGCCAGCAGATCCACTAGCGGGGTTACCAAAAACATTCAGTACTTC
.	13	TRBJ1-2	TRBV5-4	many	CASSLDRDAGYTF	TGTGCCAGCAGCTTGGACAGGGATGCTGGCTACACCTTC
.	15	TRBJ2-2	TRBV7-7	.	CASSRSTGNTGELFF	TGTGCTAGCAGCCGCTCGACAGGGAACACCGGGGAGCTGTTTTTT
TRBD2	16	TRBJ2-5	TRBV5-4	.	CASSLGLAGVLETQYF	TGTGCCAGCAGCTTGGGACTAGCGGGGGTGTTGGAGACCCAGTACTTC
.	14	TRBJ1-4	TRBV15	.	CATSRPGDSEKLFF	TGTGCCACCAGCAGGCCCGGGGATTCGGAAAAACTGTTTTTT
TRBD1	15	TRBJ1-1	TRBV28	.	CASTTTDRGHTEAFF	TGTGCCAGCACCACCACCGACAGGGGGCACACTGAAGCTTTCTTT
.	15	TRBJ1-1	TRBV27	.	CASSDGTALNTEAFF	TGTGCCAGCAGTGATGGAACAGCCTTGAACACTGAAGCTTTCTTT
TRBD2	16	TRBJ2-3	TRBV5-5	once	CASSAWPRLADDTQYF	TGTGCCAGCAGCGCCTGGCCTCGACTAGCGGACGATACGCAGTATTTT
TRBD2	14	TRBJ2-1	TRBV27	once	CASSSAGGNNEQFF	TGTGCCAGCAGTTCGGCGGGAGGGAACAATGAGCAGTTCTTC
TRBD2	14	TRBJ2-7	TRBV4-3	.	CASSQVGGEGEQYF	TGCGCCAGCAGCCAAGTCGGCGGGGAGGGCGAGCAGTACTTC
.	11	TRBJ2-7	TRBV7-9	.	CASSLDHEQYF	TGTGCCAGCAGCTTAGACCACGAGCAGTACTTC
.	17	TRBJ2-2	TRBV19	once	CASSISREKPNTGELFF	TGTGCCAGTAGTATATCAAGGGAAAAGCCGAACACCGGGGAGCTGTTTTTT
TRBD1	17	TRBJ1-2	TRBV11-2	.	CASSSAYRDRGSYGYTF	TGTGCCAGCAGCTCCGCTTATCGGGACAGGGGGTCCTATGGCTACACCTTC
.	13	TRBJ2-7	TRBV5-4	.	CASSLGTRYEQYF	TGTGCCAGCAGCTTGGGGACCCGCTACGAGCAGTACTTC
.	13	TRBJ1-5	TRBV27	.	CASSGGARQPQHF	TGTGCCAGCAGTGGAGGGGCAAGACAGCCCCAGCATTTT
.	15	TRBJ2-7	TRBV9	.	CASSVLPGSTYEQYF	TGTGCCAGCAGCGTTCTGCCAGGATCCACCTACGAGCAGTACTTC
.	11	TRBJ2-3	TRBV7-9	.	CASSNTDTQYF	TGTGCCAGCAGCAACACAGATACGCAGTATTTT
TRBD1	15	TRBJ2-7	TRBV7-3	.	CASSLTGQEAYEQYF	TGTGCCAGCAGCTTAACGGGACAGGAAGCCTACGAGCAGTACTTC
TRBD1	14	TRBJ2-5	TRBV2	.	CASTPGQGEETQYF	TGTGCCAGCACCCCCGGACAGGGAGAAGAGACCCAGTACTTC
TRBD2	15	TRBJ2-3	TRBV27	.	CASIASGRGTDTQYF	TGTGCCAGCATTGCTAGCGGGAGGGGCACAGATACGCAGTATTTT
.	14	TRBJ1-1	TRBV6-6	once	CASSYSTANTEAFF	TGTGCCAGCAGTTACTCTACAGCGAACACTGAAGCTTTCTTT
.	13	TRBJ2-5	TRBV7-9	once	CASSPGAQETQYF	TGTGCCAGCAGCCCTGGGGCCCAAGAGACCCAGTACTTC
TRBD1	15	TRBJ2-7	TRBV9	.	CASSERDRGRGEQYF	TGTGCCAGCAGCGAGCGGGACAGGGGACGGGGGGAGCAGTACTTC
.	15	TRBJ2-1	TRBV9	.	CASSAGAGKGNEQFF	TGTGCCAGCAGCGCCGGGGCGGGGAAGGGCAATGAGCAGTTCTTC
.	15	TRBJ2-3	TRBV5-1	.	CASSLARSRTDTQYF	TGCGCCAGCAGCTTGGCCAGATCCCGCACAGATACGCAGTATTTT
TRBD2	15	TRBJ2-3	TRBV5-6	.	CASSLASGLTDTQYF	TGTGCCAGCAGCTTGGCTAGCGGACTCACAGATACGCAGTATTTT
.	16	TRBJ2-3	TRBV5-5	.	CASSLPGPVLDDTQYF	TGTGCCAGCAGCTTGCCGGGACCCGTGCTTGATGATACGCAGTATTTT